A single sample gave rise to the 31 T cell receptor beta chains below, sequenced in a study of T cell responses to AZD1222 COVID-19 vaccine. The method was immunoSEQ multiplex PCR; TCRdb's version includes in-frame clones alone and lacks a portion of them. The repertoire includes about 110,000 clones, 70% to 90% of them detected once, and 4.4% sits in the top ten. The sequencing here drew on peripheral blood, taken 28 days after the second AZD1222 dose. The source of these receptors is an adult who received the AZD1222 COVID-19 vaccine.

This chain joins TRBV4-2 and TRBJ1-2; D is unclear. CDR1 is LGHNA, CDR2 YNFKEQ, per germline. The V end was cut by 5 bases, the J end by 4 bases, with 8 bases between. The CDR3 runs 12 residues. For the CDR3, the DNA is TGTGCCAGCAGCTCGGAGAGCTATGGCTACACCTTC. This sequence encodes CASSSESYGYTF.

This clone has only a few counts. One junction end disagrees with the germline gene, perhaps due to a read error. The CDR3 bases are TGTGCCAGCAGCCAAAGGAACACTGGGGAGCTGTTTTTT. Its translation: CASSQRNTGELFF. This chain connects TRBV5-8 to TRBJ2-2, with D unresolved. The CDR3 runs 13 residues. Germline loops: CDR1 SGHTS, CDR2 YDEGEE.

This chain joins TRBV4-1 and TRBJ2-5, with D unresolved. The CDR3 has 19 amino acids. The V and J ends lost 1 base and 0 bases respectively, with 21 bases between them. From germline, CDR1 is MGHRA and CDR2 YSYEKL. The DNA of the CDR3 is TGCGCCAGCAGCCAAGGGGATAGGTCCCTCCTTAGGTACCAAGAGACCCAGTACTTC. Translating it yields CASSQGDRSLLRYQETQYF.

The chain uses TRBV18 and TRBJ1-1; D unclear. Trimming pared 3 bases from V and 5 bases from J, leaving 13 bases between. From germline, CDR1 is KGHSH and CDR2 LQKENI. The CDR3 covers 14 residues. The DNA for the CDR3 is TGTGCCAGCTCACCCCGGCTGTCGGGGACTGAAGCTTTCTTT. Its protein product is CASSPRLSGTEAFF.

This clone was seen just once. V usage is TRBV9 and J usage is TRBJ2-7, with 10 bases lining up with TRBD2. CDR3 length equals 15 residues. Germline CDR1 SGDLS, CDR2 YYNGEE. V trimming: 0 bases; J trimming: 3 bases; junction bases outside the gene matches: 3. CDR3 sequence: CASSVGGTSDYEQYF. The CDR3 nucleotides are TGTGCCAGCAGCGTAGGGGGGACTAGCGACTACGAGCAGTACTTC.

This clone came up once. This chain links TRBV12-3 or TRBV12-4 with TRBJ1-2, with 7 bases matching TRBD1. V gave up 6 bases and J gave up 8 bases; unmatched junction bases: 3. The CDR3 is made up of 11 amino acids. CDR3 in DNA: TGTGCCAGCAGCCAGGGGGACGGCTACACCTTC. This encodes CASSQGDGYTF.

This clone was seen once. This chain links TRBV14 with TRBJ2-1; 8 nucleotides align to TRBD2. The CDR3 totals 16 residues. The V gene's germline CDR1 is SGHDN and CDR2 FVKESK. V lost 3 bases to trimming and J lost 0 bases; unmatched junction nucleotides: 4. CDR3 loop: CASSQPGTSSYNEQFF. Here the CDR3 DNA reads TGTGCCAGCAGCCAGCCGGGGACTAGCTCCTACAATGAGCAGTTCTTC.

This clone was counted at least ten times. V gene TRBV18 combines with J gene TRBJ2-2, with unresolved D. V was trimmed by 8 bases and J by 4 bases, leaving 5 bases between them. The germline V gene encodes CDR1 KGHSH and CDR2 LQKENI. CDR3 length equals 11 residues. CDR3 coding DNA: TGTGCCAGCGACGTCACCGGGGAGCTGTTTTTT. Translating gives CASDVTGELFF.

This chain connects TRBV12-3 or TRBV12-4 to TRBJ2-7, with D unresolved. V was pared by 3 bases and J by 3 bases, with 6 bases between. This CDR3 is 12 amino acids long. CDR3 DNA sequence: TGTGCCAGCAGTTTTTCAGACTACGAGCAGTACTTC. This encodes CASSFSDYEQYF.

The V call is TRBV30, the J call TRBJ2-2; tentatively, D is TRBD1 (6 bases). Germline V gene lookup returns CDR1 GTSNPN and CDR2 SVGIG (reference sequence). The germline V and J ends were trimmed by 3 bases and 10 bases, with 18 bases remaining between them. CDR3 length: 14 amino acids. The CDR3 protein is CAWRGHAVPPELFF. In DNA, the CDR3 is TGTGCCTGGAGGGGACACGCGGTCCCCCCGGAGCTGTTTTTT.

The genes are TRBV7-8 and TRBJ2-3; 10 nucleotides match TRBD2. Germline lookup yields CDR1 SGHVS and CDR2 FQNEAQ. CDR3 length: 16 residues. Trimming removed 5 bases from V and 1 base from J; junction bases left unmatched: 6. DNA of the CDR3: TGTGCCAGCAGCCTGCTCGGGACTAGCGGCACAGATACGCAGTATTTT. Translation: CASSLLGTSGTDTQYF.

V gene TRBV7-2 combines with J gene TRBJ1-3; 7 bases are a match to TRBD1. Germline V lookup: CDR1 SGHTA, CDR2 FQGNSA. V gave up 4 bases and J gave up 4 bases; unmatched junction bases: 1. There are 13 residues in the CDR3. The CDR3 region is CASSSDRGNTIYF. CDR3 coding DNA: TGTGCCAGCAGCTCGGACAGGGGAAACACCATATATTTT.

The CDR3 DNA sequence: TGTGCCAGCAGCCCAACCAGAAGAAACACTGAAGCTTTCTTT. It encodes CASSPTRRNTEAFF. This chain uses TRBV7-9 with TRBJ1-1, with D uncertain. Germline V CDR1 and CDR2: SEHNR, FQNEAQ (reference sequence). The germline V and J ends were trimmed by 5 bases and 2 bases, with 12 bases remaining between them. The CDR3 spans 14 residues. Complete variable domain (other parts from reference TRBV7-9 and TRBJ1-1): DTGVSQNPRHKITKRGQNVTFRCDPISEHNRLYWYRQTLGQGPEFLTYFQNEAQLEKSRLLSDRFSAERPKGSFSTLEIQRTEQGDSAMYLCASSPTRRNTEAFFGQGTRLTVV.

The V and J genes are TRBV30 and TRBJ1-4, with D uncertain. CDR3 length: 13 amino acids. The V gene's germline CDR1 is GTSNPN and CDR2 SVGIG (reference sequence). V was trimmed by 2 bases and J by 4 bases, leaving 8 bases between them. The CDR3 reads CAWSKLDNEKLFF. In DNA form, the CDR3 reads TGTGCCTGGAGTAAACTTGATAATGAAAAACTGTTTTTT.

This clone was seen once. CDR3 in DNA: TGTGCCAGCTTCAGGACAGGGGACATCTATGGCTACACCTTC. This encodes CASFRTGDIYGYTF. V gene TRBV18 combines with J gene TRBJ1-2; TRBD1 aligns across 9 bases. CDR1 is KGHSH and CDR2 is LQKENI in the germline V gene. The CDR3 totals 14 residues. Trimming cost V 7 bases and J 4 bases; bases outside gene matches: 7.

The chain joins TRBV24-1 to TRBJ2-1; TRBD1 aligns across 8 bases. V gave up 3 bases and J gave up 5 bases; unmatched junction bases: 5. Germline CDR1 and CDR2: KGHDR and SFDVKD. The CDR3 is 15 residues long. The CDR3 sequence: CATSDQGAVNNEQFF. Here the CDR3 DNA reads TGTGCCACCAGTGATCAGGGGGCGGTAAACAATGAGCAGTTCTTC.

This clone was seen only once. Relative to the germline gene, one junction end is altered; a read error may explain this. V and J are TRBV3-1 (or the pseudogene TRBV3-2) and TRBJ2-3; 12 nucleotides match TRBD1. CDR1 is LGHDT and CDR2 is YNNKEL in the germline V gene (reference sequence). This CDR3 comprises 12 residues. The CDR3 nucleotides are TGTGCCAGCAGCCAAAGGGACAGGGGGCGGGAGTTT. It specifies CASSQRDRGREF.

The rearrangement joins TRBV9 to TRBJ2-2; TRBD1 matches 7 bases. The CDR3 consists of 15 residues. Looked up from germline, CDR1 is SGDLS and CDR2 is YYNGEE. The trim removed 4 bases at V and 3 bases at J, leaving 6 bases unmatched. CDR3 protein: CASSPSDRDTGELFF. CDR3 nucleotides: TGTGCCAGCAGCCCATCAGACAGGGACACCGGGGAGCTGTTTTTT.

This sequence joins TRBV7-8 and TRBJ2-7; 8 bases are shared with TRBD2. Trimming at V came to 6 bases and at J to 2 bases, leaving 12 bases not matched to a gene. The CDR3 consists of 16 residues. In germline, CDR1 is SGHVS, CDR2 FQNEAQ. The CDR3 coding sequence is TGTGCCAGCAGGGGCACGGGGGGGAGAGAAACCTACGAGCAGTACTTC. Translated: CASRGTGGRETYEQYF.

The chain recombines TRBV9 with TRBJ2-1, with D possibly being TRBD2 (5 bases). Germline CDR1 reads SGDLS; CDR2 reads YYNGEE. The length of the CDR3 is 12 residues. The ends were cut back, 2 bases at V and 7 bases at J, with 7 bases in the middle. The CDR3 protein is CASSVSGNEQFF. The CDR3 region has the DNA TGTGCCAGCAGCGTTTCGGGAAATGAGCAGTTCTTC.

The gene calls are TRBV7-2 and TRBJ1-6, with 7 nucleotides matching TRBD1. The V gene end was trimmed by 4 bases and the J gene end by 7 bases; junction bases not matched to a gene: 16. Germline V gene data show CDR1 as SGHTA and CDR2 as FQGNSA. CDR3 length equals 18 residues. The CDR3: CASSSPDRRGPENSPLHF. CDR3 DNA sequence: TGTGCCAGCAGCTCCCCGGACAGGAGAGGACCTGAGAATTCACCCCTCCACTTT.

J is TRBJ1-1 and V is TRBV2; D possibly corresponds to TRBD1 (6 bases). V was pared by 10 bases and J by 1 base, with 13 bases between. The length of the CDR3 is 13 residues. The germline V gene encodes CDR1 SNHLY and CDR2 FYNNEI. The CDR3 DNA reads as TGTGCCACCACCCGGGACACGAACACTGAAGCTTTCTTT. This translates into CATTRDTNTEAFF.

The J gene is TRBJ1-2, the V gene TRBV4-3, with D tentatively TRBD1 (5 bases). The CDR3 consists of 15 residues. V was trimmed by 1 base and J by 1 base, leaving 10 bases between them. Germline values: CDR1 LGHNA, CDR2 YSLEER. CDR3 residues: CASSQGQQNNYGYTF. CDR3 DNA: TGCGCCAGCAGCCAAGGACAGCAAAATAACTATGGCTACACCTTC.

This sequence joins TRBV4-2 and TRBJ1-1; the D gene is possibly TRBD1 (6 bases). CDR3 size: 13 residues. The germline V gene has CDR1 LGHNA and CDR2 YNFKEQ. Trimming stripped 1 base from V and 5 bases from J, with 8 bases between. CDR3 in DNA: TGTGCCAGCAGCCAAGGTAGGGGGACTGAAGCTTTCTTT. This translates into CASSQGRGTEAFF.

The rearrangement joins TRBV4-2 to TRBJ1-5, with TRBD1 matching 9 bases. V was clipped by 4 bases and J by 7 bases; unmatched bases: 8. The germline CDR1 and CDR2 sequences are LGHNA and YNFKEQ. CDR3 length equals 15 residues. This CDR3 reads CASSPTGGQGQPQHF. DNA for the CDR3: TGTGCCAGCAGCCCAACAGGGGGCCAGGGACAGCCCCAGCATTTT.

The chain employs TRBV6-5 and TRBJ1-2; 7 bases line up with TRBD1. The length of the CDR3 is 12 residues. V was pared by 4 bases and J by 5 bases, with 1 base of the junction left unmatched. CDR1 and CDR2 (germline): MNHEY, SVGAGI. The CDR3 sequence: CASSSTGYGYTF. CDR3 DNA sequence: TGTGCCAGCAGTTCGACAGGGTATGGCTACACCTTC.

The chain employs TRBV6-5 and TRBJ1-2, with D possibly being TRBD1 (5 bases). CDR3 size: 14 residues. Germline CDR1 reads MNHEY; CDR2 reads SVGAGI. V lost 3 bases, J lost 8 bases, and 16 bases lay in between. The CDR3 here is CASSYGRGTEGYTF. The CDR3 DNA reads TGTGCCAGCAGTTATGGGAGGGGCACGGAAGGCTACACCTTC.

The rearrangement links TRBV13 to TRBJ2-1, with D maybe TRBD2 (6 bases). CDR3 length equals 16 residues. The germline V gene encodes CDR1 PRHDT and CDR2 FYEKMQ (reference sequence). V was pared by 2 bases and J by 6 bases, with 17 bases between. The CDR3, as DNA: TGTGCCAGCAGCTTACATGTGGGGGGTCTGGGCAATGAGCAGTTCTTC. Translating gives CASSLHVGGLGNEQFF.

The V gene is TRBV5-1, the J gene TRBJ2-7; D remains ambiguous. The CDR3 has 14 residues. V was shortened by 1 base and J by 2 bases, with 10 bases between the two germline ends. Germline V lookup: CDR1 SGHRS, CDR2 YFSETQ. CDR3 residues: CASSLSVTTYEQYF. CDR3 bases: TGCGCCAGCAGCTTGAGTGTCACTACCTACGAGCAGTACTTC. The full variable domain, with the rest looked up from reference TRBV5-1 and TRBJ2-7, is KAGVTQTPRYLIKTRGQQVTLSCSPISGHRSVSWYQQTPGQGLQFLFEYFSETQRNKGNFPGRFSGRQFSNSRSEMNVSTLELGDSALYLCASSLSVTTYEQYFGPGTRLTVT.

This clone was observed once. This chain links TRBV2 with TRBJ1-1; no firm D call. The V gene's germline CDR1 is SNHLY and CDR2 FYNNEI. The CDR3 totals 13 residues. V was clipped by 8 bases and J by 0 bases, with 10 bases between them. CDR3 sequence reads: CASAQPMNTEAFF. CDR3 DNA sequence: TGTGCCAGCGCCCAACCCATGAACACTGAAGCTTTCTTT. The full variable domain, completed using reference TRBV2 and TRBJ1-1, is EPEVTQTPSHQVTQMGQEVILRCVPISNHLYFYWYRQILGQKVEFLVSFYNNEISEKSEIFDDQFSVERPDGSNFTLKIRSTKLEDSAMYFCASAQPMNTEAFFGQGTRLTVV.

The rearrangement joins TRBV7-2 to TRBJ2-7; 8 bases align to TRBD1. The CDR3 consists of 15 residues. Germline CDR1 SGHTA, CDR2 FQGNSA. The junction had 7 bases not matched to a gene; V was cut back by 4 bases and J by 2 bases. The CDR3, as DNA: TGTGCCAGCAGCTATATGACAGGGGAGACCTACGAGCAGTACTTC. Translating it yields CASSYMTGETYEQYF.